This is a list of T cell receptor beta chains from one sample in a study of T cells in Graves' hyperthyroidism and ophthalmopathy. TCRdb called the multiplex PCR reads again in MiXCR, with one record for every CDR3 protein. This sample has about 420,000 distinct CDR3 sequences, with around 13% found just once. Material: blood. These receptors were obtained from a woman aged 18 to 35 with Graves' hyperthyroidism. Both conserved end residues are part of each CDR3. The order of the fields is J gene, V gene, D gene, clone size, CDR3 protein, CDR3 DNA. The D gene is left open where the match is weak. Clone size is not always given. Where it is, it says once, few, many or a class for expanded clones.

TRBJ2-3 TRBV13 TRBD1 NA CASSVGQGGADTQYF TGTGCCAGCAGCGTGGGACAGGGGGGGGCAGATACGCAGTATTTT
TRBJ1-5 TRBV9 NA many CASSGGGAIHQPQHF TGTGCCAGCAGCGGAGGAGGGGCTATCCATCAGCCCCAGCATTTT
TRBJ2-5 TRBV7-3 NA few CASSPSSKGTQYF TGTGCCAGCAGCCCATCTAGTAAAGGTACCCAGTACTTC
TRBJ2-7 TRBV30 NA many CAWSGRAYEQYF TGTGCCTGGAGTGGCAGGGCCTACGAGCAGTACTTC
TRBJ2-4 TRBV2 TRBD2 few CASSVPSAGEAKNIQYF TGTGCCAGCAGTGTGCCGTCGGCGGGAGAAGCCAAAAACATTCAGTACTTC
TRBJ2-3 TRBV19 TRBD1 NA CASSIDRTGRPDTQYF TGTGCCAGTAGTATAGACCGGACAGGGCGTCCAGATACGCAGTATTTT
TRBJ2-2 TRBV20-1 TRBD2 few CSARDSGAGELFF TGCAGTGCTAGAGATAGCGGGGCCGGGGAGCTGTTTTTT
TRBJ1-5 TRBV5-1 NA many CASSLAGDQPQHF TGTGCCAGCAGCTTAGCAGGAGATCAGCCCCAGCATTTT
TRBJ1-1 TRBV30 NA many CAWMEGGLNTEAFF TGTGCCTGGATGGAGGGGGGCCTGAACACTGAAGCTTTCTTT
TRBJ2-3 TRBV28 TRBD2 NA CASLGASGPVDTQYF TGTGCCAGCTTGGGGGCTAGCGGGCCGGTGGATACGCAGTATTTT
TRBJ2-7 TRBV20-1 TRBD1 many CSARGDRTYYEQYF TGCAGTGCTAGAGGGGACAGGACATACTACGAGCAGTACTTC
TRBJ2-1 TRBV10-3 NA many CAISGLAEGSYNEQFF TGTGCCATCAGTGGGTTAGCGGAGGGCTCCTACAATGAGCAGTTCTTC
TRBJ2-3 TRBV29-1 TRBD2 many CSVEERLAPFTDTQYF TGCAGCGTTGAAGAGCGACTAGCTCCCTTCACAGATACGCAGTATTTT
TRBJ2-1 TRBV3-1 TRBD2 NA CASSPGLAGGPVEQFF TGTGCCAGCAGCCCGGGACTAGCGGGAGGGCCGGTTGAGCAGTTCTTC
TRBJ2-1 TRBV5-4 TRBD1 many CASSLARQGNEQFF TGTGCCAGCAGCTTGGCCAGACAGGGGAATGAGCAGTTCTTC
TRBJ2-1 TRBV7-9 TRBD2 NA CASSSGTSYYNEQFF TGTGCCAGCAGCTCCGGGACTAGCTACTACAATGAGCAGTTCTTC
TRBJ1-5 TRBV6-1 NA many CASSLRGGDQPQHF TGTGCCAGCAGCCTCAGGGGCGGAGATCAGCCCCAGCATTTT
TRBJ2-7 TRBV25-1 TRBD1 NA CASSIGTGIYEQYF TGTGCCAGCAGTATTGGGACAGGAATCTACGAGCAGTACTTC
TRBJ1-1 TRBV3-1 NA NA CASSQRVENTEAFF TGTGCCAGCAGCCAAAGAGTGGAAAACACTGAAGCTTTCTTT
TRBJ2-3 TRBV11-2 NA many CASSLRPPNTQYF TGTGCCAGCAGCCTCCGACCCCCAAATACGCAGTATTTT
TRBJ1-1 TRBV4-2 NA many CASSLEGSSEAFF TGTGCCAGCAGCCTCGAGGGGAGCTCTGAAGCTTTCTTT
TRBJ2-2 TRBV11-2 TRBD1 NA CASSSPRQGAGTGELFF TGTGCCAGCAGCTCTCCAAGACAGGGGGCTGGCACCGGGGAGCTGTTTTTT
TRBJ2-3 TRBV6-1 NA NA CASSQDTDTRYF TGTGCCAGCAGTCAGGATACAGATACGCGGTATTTT
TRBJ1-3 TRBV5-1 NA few CASSLVSAAGNTIYF TGCGCCAGCAGCTTGGTGTCGGCAGCAGGAAACACCATATATTTT
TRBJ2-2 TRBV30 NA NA CARRGQGDTGELFF TGTGCCCGGAGGGGCCAGGGAGACACCGGGGAGCTGTTTTTT
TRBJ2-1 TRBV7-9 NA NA CASRAGIDEPLSSYNEQFF TGTGCCAGCCGGGCGGGGATAGATGAACCGCTGAGCTCCTACAATGAGCAGTTCTTC
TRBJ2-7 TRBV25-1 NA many CASSEYEDKGEQYF TGTGCCAGCAGTGAATATGAAGATAAAGGCGAGCAGTACTTC
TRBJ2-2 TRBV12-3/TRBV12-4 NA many CASSFDSGNTGELFF TGTGCCAGCAGTTTTGACAGCGGGAACACCGGGGAGCTGTTTTTT
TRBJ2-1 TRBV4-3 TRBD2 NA CASSQGLAEGHEQFF TGCGCCAGCAGTCAGGGACTAGCGGAGGGCCATGAGCAGTTCTTC
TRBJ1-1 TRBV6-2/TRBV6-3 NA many CASRWDTNTEAFF TGTGCCAGCAGATGGGACACGAACACTGAAGCTTTCTTT
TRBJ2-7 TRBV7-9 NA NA CASSLASGEVGHEQYF TGTGCCAGCAGCTTAGCGTCGGGGGAGGTGGGCCACGAGCAGTACTTC
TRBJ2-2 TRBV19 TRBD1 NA CASSIRGTGFDGELFF TGTGCCAGTAGTATAAGGGGGACAGGTTTCGACGGGGAGCTGTTTTTT
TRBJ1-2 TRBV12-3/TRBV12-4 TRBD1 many CASSLYRGDDGYTF TGTGCCAGCAGTTTATACAGGGGAGATGATGGCTACACCTTC
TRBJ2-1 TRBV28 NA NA CVSSPGPGDSTYNEQFF TGTGTCAGCAGTCCCGGTCCGGGGGACAGCACCTACAATGAGCAGTTCTTC
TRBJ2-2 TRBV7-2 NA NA CASSFEGGLIGELFF TGTGCCAGCAGCTTCGAGGGGGGGCTGATCGGGGAGCTGTTTTTT
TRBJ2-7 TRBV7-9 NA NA CASSSLPTGPSSYEQYF TGTGCCAGCAGCTCCCTTCCAACGGGCCCCAGCTCCTACGAGCAGTACTTC
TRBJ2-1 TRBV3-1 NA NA CASSQERIEDNEQFF TGTGCCAGCAGCCAAGAACGAATCGAGGACAATGAGCAGTTCTTC
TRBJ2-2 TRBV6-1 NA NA CASSETANTGELFF TGTGCCAGCAGTGAAACGGCGAACACCGGGGAGCTGTTTTTT
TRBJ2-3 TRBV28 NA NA CASSLTASDTQYF TGTGCCAGCAGTTTAACTGCCAGTGATACGCAGTATTTT
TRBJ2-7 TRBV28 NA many CASSLSGRTYEQYF TGTGCCAGCAGTTTAAGCGGACGGACCTACGAGCAGTACTTC
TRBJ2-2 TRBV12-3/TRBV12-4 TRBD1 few CASTPDRGFGELFF TGTGCCAGCACCCCGGACAGGGGCTTCGGGGAGCTGTTTTTT
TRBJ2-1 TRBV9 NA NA CASSVDGGWNYNEQFF TGTGCCAGCAGCGTAGATGGGGGATGGAACTACAATGAGCAGTTCTTC
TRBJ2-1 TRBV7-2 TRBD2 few CASSLRLAGGKQFF TGTGCCAGCAGCTTAAGACTAGCGGGAGGGAAGCAGTTCTTC
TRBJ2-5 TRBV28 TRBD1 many CASRVTGIQETQYF TGTGCCAGCAGGGTGACAGGGATACAAGAGACCCAGTACTTC
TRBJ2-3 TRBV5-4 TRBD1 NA CASTPGGTGGVDTQYF TGTGCCAGCACCCCCGGGGGGACAGGGGGCGTAGATACGCAGTATTTT